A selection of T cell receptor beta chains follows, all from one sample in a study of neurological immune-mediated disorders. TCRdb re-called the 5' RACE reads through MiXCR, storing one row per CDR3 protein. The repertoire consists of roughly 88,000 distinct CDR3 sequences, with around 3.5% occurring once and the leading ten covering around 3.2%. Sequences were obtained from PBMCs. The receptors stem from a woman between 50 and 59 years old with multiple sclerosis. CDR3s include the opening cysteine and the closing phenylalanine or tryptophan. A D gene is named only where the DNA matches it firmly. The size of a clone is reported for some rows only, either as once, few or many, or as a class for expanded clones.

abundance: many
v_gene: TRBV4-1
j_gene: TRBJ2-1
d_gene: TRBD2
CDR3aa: CASSRSGGVYNEQFF
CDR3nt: TGCGCCAGCAGCCGGAGCGGGGGGGTGTACAATGAGCAGTTCTTC

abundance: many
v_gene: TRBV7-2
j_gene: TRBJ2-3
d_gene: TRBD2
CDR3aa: CASSRLAGGNTDTQYF
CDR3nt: TGTGCCAGCAGCCGACTAGCGGGGGGGAATACAGATACGCAGTATTTT

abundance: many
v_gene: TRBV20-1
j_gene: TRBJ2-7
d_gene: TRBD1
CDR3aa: CSARADRGPYEQYF
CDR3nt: TGCAGTGCTAGAGCGGACAGGGGGCCGTACGAGCAGTACTTC

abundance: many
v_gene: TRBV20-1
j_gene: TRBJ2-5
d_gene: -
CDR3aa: CTGTDQETQYF
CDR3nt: TGCACTGGGACGGACCAAGAGACCCAGTACTTC

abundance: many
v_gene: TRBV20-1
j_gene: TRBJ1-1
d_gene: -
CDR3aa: CSADETANTEAFF
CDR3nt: TGCAGTGCTGACGAGACAGCTAACACTGAAGCTTTCTTT

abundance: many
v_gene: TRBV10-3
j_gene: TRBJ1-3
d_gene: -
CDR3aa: CAIRRDSSLSGNTIYF
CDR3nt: TGTGCCATCAGGAGAGACTCCTCGCTCTCTGGAAACACCATATATTTT

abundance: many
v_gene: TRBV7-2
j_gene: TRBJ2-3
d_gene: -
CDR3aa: CASSPLINLADTQYF
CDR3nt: TGTGCCAGCAGCCCCCTCATCAACCTCGCAGATACGCAGTATTTT

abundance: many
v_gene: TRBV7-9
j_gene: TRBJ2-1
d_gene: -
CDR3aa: CASSLAASGSQFF
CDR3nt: TGTGCCAGCAGCTTAGCTGCCAGCGGGTCGCAGTTCTTC

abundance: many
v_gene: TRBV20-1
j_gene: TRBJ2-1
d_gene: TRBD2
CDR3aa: CSASGLAGVSFNEQFF
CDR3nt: TGCAGTGCTAGTGGACTAGCGGGGGTGAGTTTCAATGAGCAGTTCTTC

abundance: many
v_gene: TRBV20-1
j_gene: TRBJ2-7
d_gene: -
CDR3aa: CSAGREPYEQYF
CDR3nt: TGCAGTGCGGGACGGGAGCCCTACGAGCAGTACTTC

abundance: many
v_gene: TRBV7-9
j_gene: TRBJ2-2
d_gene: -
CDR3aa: CASSLLPGELFF
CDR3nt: TGTGCCAGCAGCTTACTACCCGGGGAGCTGTTTTTT

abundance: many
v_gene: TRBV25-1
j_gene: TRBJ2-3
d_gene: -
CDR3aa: CASSENWGDTQYF
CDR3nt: TGTGCCAGCAGTGAGAACTGGGGGGATACGCAGTATTTT

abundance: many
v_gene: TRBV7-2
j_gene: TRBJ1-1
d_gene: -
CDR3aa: CASSPYGGLGGTEAFF
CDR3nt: TGTGCCAGCAGCCCCTACGGGGGCCTTGGGGGGACTGAAGCTTTCTTT

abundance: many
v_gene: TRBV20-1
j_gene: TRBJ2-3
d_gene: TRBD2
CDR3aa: CSATRPGRGSTDTQYF
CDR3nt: TGCAGTGCTACCCGCCCCGGGCGGGGGAGCACAGATACGCAGTATTTT

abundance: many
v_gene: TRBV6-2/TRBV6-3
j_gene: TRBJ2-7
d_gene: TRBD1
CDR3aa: CASRHGGTGGYEQYF
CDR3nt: TGTGCCAGCAGACATGGCGGGACAGGGGGTTACGAGCAGTACTTC

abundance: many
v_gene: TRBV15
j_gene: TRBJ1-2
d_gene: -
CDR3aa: CATSPDINYGYTF
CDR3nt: TGTGCCACCAGCCCTGACATCAACTATGGCTACACCTTC

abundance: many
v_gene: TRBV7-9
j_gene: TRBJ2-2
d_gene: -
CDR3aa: CASSIQRANTGELFF
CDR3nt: TGTGCCAGCAGCATACAGCGGGCCAACACCGGGGAGCTGTTTTTT

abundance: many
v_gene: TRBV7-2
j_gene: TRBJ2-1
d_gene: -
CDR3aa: CASSQRSSYEQFF
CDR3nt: TGTGCCAGCAGCCAGAGGAGTAGCTATGAGCAGTTCTTC

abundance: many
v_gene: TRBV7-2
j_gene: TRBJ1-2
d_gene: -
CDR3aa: CASRTWPTGYTF
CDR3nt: TGTGCCAGCAGGACCTGGCCAACTGGCTACACCTTC

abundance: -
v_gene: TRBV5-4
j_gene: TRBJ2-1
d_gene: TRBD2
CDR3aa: CASSRTSGGWEQFF
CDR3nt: TGTGCCAGCAGCAGGACTAGCGGGGGGTGGGAGCAGTTCTTC

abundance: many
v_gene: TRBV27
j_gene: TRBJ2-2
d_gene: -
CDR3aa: CASRLGGGSTGELFF
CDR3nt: TGTGCCAGCAGACTAGGTGGTGGCTCTACCGGGGAGCTGTTTTTT

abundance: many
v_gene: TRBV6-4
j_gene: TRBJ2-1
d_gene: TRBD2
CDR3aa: CASSTGLAGNNEQFF
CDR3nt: TGTGCCAGCAGTACGGGACTAGCGGGTAACAATGAGCAGTTCTTC

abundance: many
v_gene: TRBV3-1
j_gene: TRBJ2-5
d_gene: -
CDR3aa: CASSQGHQETQYF
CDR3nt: TGTGCCAGCAGCCAAGGTCACCAAGAGACCCAGTACTTC

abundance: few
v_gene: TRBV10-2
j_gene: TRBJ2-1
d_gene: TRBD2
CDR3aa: CASSGLAHRDNEQFF
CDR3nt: TGCGCCAGCAGCGGACTAGCGCACCGTGACAATGAGCAGTTCTTC

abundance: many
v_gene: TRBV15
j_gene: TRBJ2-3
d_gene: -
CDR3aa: CATSRGTDTQYF
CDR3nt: TGTGCCACCAGCAGGGGCACAGATACGCAGTATTTT

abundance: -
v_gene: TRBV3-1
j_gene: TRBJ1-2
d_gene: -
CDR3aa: CASSHRDTYGYTF
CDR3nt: TGTGCCAGCAGCCATAGGGACACCTATGGCTACACCTTC

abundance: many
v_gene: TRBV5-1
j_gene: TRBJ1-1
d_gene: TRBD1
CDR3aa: CASSPNISVLNRGEDTEAFF
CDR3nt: TGCGCCAGCAGCCCCAATATCTCTGTGTTGAACAGGGGGGAGGACACTGAAGCTTTCTTT

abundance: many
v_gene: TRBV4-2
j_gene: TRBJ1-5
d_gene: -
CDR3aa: CASSQEAPGIYSNQPQHF
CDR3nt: TGTGCCAGCAGCCAAGAGGCGCCGGGGATTTATAGCAATCAGCCCCAGCATTTT

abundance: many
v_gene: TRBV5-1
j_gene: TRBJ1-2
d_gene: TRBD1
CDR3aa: CASSLSGGGGYTF
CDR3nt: TGCGCCAGCAGCTTGTCAGGGGGTGGTGGCTACACCTTC

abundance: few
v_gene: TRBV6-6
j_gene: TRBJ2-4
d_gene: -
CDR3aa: CASRDSLAKNIQYF
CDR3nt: TGTGCCAGCAGGGACAGCTTAGCCAAAAACATTCAGTACTTC

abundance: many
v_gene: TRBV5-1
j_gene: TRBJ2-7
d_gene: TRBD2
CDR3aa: CASSLTSGYEQYF
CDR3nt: TGCGCCAGCAGCTTGACTAGCGGGTACGAGCAGTACTTC

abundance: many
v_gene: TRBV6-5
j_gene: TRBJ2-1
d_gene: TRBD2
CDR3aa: CASSYWTSGVRRPNEQFF
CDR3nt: TGTGCCAGCAGTTACTGGACTAGCGGGGTCCGCCGGCCTAATGAGCAGTTCTTC

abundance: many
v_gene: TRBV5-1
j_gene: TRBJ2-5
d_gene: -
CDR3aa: CASSLAGLVETQYF
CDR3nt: TGCGCCAGCAGCCTCGCGGGGTTGGTGGAGACCCAGTACTTC

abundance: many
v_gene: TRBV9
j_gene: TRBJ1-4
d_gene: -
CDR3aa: CASSVDGGAEKLFF
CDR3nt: TGTGCCAGCAGCGTAGATGGGGGCGCGGAAAAACTGTTTTTT

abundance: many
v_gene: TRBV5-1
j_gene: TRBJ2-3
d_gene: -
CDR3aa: CASSPLISDTQYF
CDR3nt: TGCGCCAGCAGCCCCCTTATTTCGGATACGCAGTATTTT

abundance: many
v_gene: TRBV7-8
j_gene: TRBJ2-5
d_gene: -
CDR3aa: CASRSGEETQYF
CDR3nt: TGTGCCAGCCGGTCGGGGGAAGAGACCCAGTACTTC

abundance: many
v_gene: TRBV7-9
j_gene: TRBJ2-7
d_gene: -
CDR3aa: CASSHAVGHYTYEQYF
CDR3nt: TGTGCCAGCAGCCACGCGGTGGGCCACTATACCTACGAGCAGTACTTC

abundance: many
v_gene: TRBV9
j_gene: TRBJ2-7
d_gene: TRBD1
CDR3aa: CASSVGQGTYEQYF
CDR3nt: TGTGCCAGCAGCGTTGGACAGGGGACGTACGAGCAGTACTTC

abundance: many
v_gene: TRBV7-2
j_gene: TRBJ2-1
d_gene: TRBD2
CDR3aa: CASSSLTTSQNEQFF
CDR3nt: TGTGCCAGCAGCTCCCTAACGACTAGCCAGAATGAGCAGTTCTTC

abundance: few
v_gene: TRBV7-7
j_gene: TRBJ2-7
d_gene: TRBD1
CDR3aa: CASSPGTGYEQYF
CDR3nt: TGTGCTAGCAGCCCAGGGACAGGCTACGAGCAGTACTTC

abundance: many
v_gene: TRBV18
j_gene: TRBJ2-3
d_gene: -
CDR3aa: CASSPSWQGTDTQYF
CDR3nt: TGTGCCAGCTCTCCCTCCTGGCAGGGCACAGATACGCAGTATTTT

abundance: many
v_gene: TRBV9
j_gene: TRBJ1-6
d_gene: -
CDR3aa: CASSPEGKGNSPLHF
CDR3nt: TGTGCCAGCAGCCCCGAGGGAAAGGGGAATTCACCCCTCCACTTT

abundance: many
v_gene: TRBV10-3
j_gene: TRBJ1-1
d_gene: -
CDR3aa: CAISGQAQGMLAEAFF
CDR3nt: TGTGCCATCAGTGGACAAGCCCAGGGGATGTTAGCTGAAGCTTTCTTT

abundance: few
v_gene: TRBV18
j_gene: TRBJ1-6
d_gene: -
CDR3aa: CASSPTAGANNSPLHF
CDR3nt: TGTGCCAGCTCACCCACCGCGGGGGCGAATAATTCACCCCTCCACTTT

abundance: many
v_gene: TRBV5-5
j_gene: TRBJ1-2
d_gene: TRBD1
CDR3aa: CASSPGTGHGYTF
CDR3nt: TGTGCCAGCAGCCCCGGGACAGGGCATGGCTACACCTTC